This TCR beta chain emerged from a study of shared clonotypes between healthy human individuals. Naive-designated CD8 cells lacked CD45RO, were positively enriched for CCR7, and omitted terminally differentiated effector memory CD45RA+ cells. Recent vaccinations or acute infections were absent in the healthy HIV-negative adult donors. Study-wide findings and caveats: Non-shared clonotypes displayed generation probabilities falling below those of clonotypes present in all four donors. Estimated clonotype richness was generally higher in naive than memory subsets.

With respect to this clone: No antigen is known for it.

TCRdb's table, derived via immunoSEQ multiplex PCR, lists solely in-frame clones and lacks some. The sample comprises nearly 2 million clones, approximately 94% of which are singletons, and less than 1.5% rests with the top ten. Sequences were obtained from naive CD8+ T cells sorted from blood. The clonotype originates from a man aged 18 to 29 in good health.

CDR3 residues: CASSPPTTERYEQYF. In DNA form, the CDR3 reads TGTGCCAGCTCACCACCGACTACAGAGAGGTACGAGCAGTACTTC. The rearrangement uses TRBV18 and TRBJ2-7; D might be TRBD2 (5 bases). V was pared by 0 bases and J by 4 bases, with 13 bases between. The CDR3 has 15 amino acids. Germline V gene sequence: CDR1 KGHSH, CDR2 LQKENI.